The present T cell receptor (beta chain) was sequenced within a study of blood T cell repertoires in COVID-19. Study information: Spain, Italy and the United States supplied samples that represented acute and convalescent COVID-19. T cells, B-cell-depleted T cells, or PBMCs supplied cDNA or gDNA.

The V and J ends lost 3 bases and 4 bases, in that order; junction bases with no gene match: 8. The CDR3 contains 15 residues. Germline CDR1 reads KGHSH; CDR2 reads LQKENI. Original handling: Estimation of nucleated cell counts was performed using reference gene primer amplification. This table comes from immunoSEQ multiplex PCR, and its TCRdb copy is limited to in-frame clones, with some not included. V, J and clone size were drawn from that table, and D and trimming were deduced from the DNA. Seen here are 45,000 to 55,000 clones, over 75% observed once, and the top ten hold 7% to 9%. Sample: peripheral blood. The chain couples TRBV18 to TRBJ1-1; 7 bases are a match to TRBD1. This receptor was obtained from a woman aged 40-49 years with active COVID-19. CDR3 amino acids: CASSPQTGMATEAFF. The CDR3 bases are TGTGCCAGCTCACCTCAGACAGGGATGGCCACTGAAGCTTTCTTT.